Listed below are T cell receptor beta chains from one sample, sequenced in a study of Tregs in tolerant kidney transplant recipients. Measured with immunoSEQ multiplex PCR; TCRdb has only the in-frame clones, and not every one. The sample yields roughly 66,000 clones, over 85% seen once. The sample was CD8+ T cells from blood, taken before the transplant. These receptors originate from a human donor who received a combined kidney and bone marrow transplant. Both conserved end residues are part of each CDR3. A D gene is named only where the DNA matches it firmly. The size entry is marked missing in some rows and otherwise reads once, few, many or a size class.

TRBV4-2	TRBD2	TRBJ2-6	.	TGTGCCAGCAGCCAAGAAGCCCACTTAGGGGAGCGGGAGGGCCCTGGGGCCAACGTCCTGACTTTC	CASSQEAHLGEREGPGANVLTF
TRBV4-3	TRBD1	TRBJ1-1	.	TGCGCCAGCAGCCAAGGCGACAGGGCCACTGAAGCTTTCTTT	CASSQGDRATEAFF
TRBV5-8	.	TRBJ1-2	.	TGTGCCAGCAGCTTGGTAGTAGTCTATGGCTACACCTTC	CASSLVVVYGYTF
TRBV6-6	.	TRBJ2-7	.	TGTGCCAGCAGTTACTCAGGGGCGAGCAACGAGCAGTACTTC	CASSYSGASNEQYF
TRBV30	.	TRBJ2-7	once	TGTGCCACAAAACAGGACCGACCCTACGAGCAGTACTTC	CATKQDRPYEQYF
TRBV4-2	.	TRBJ2-1	.	TGTGCCAGCAGCCAAGGGTCAGGGTACAATGAGCAGTTCTTC	CASSQGSGYNEQFF
TRBV19	.	TRBJ1-2	.	TGTGCCGGCCGGGATACCTTTGGCTACACCTTC	CAGRDTFGYTF
TRBV4-3	.	TRBJ2-3	.	TGCGCCAGCAGCCAAGATCAGGCAACAGATACGCAGTATTTT	CASSQDQATDTQYF
TRBV9	TRBD1	TRBJ2-7	few	TGTGCCAGCAGCGGACAGGGCCACTCCTACGAGCAGTACTTC	CASSGQGHSYEQYF
TRBV11-3	.	TRBJ2-1	.	TGTGCCAGCAGCTTAGTTTCTAGCGTAAAGAATGAGCAGTTCTTC	CASSLVSSVKNEQFF
TRBV4-3	.	TRBJ1-2	.	TGCGCCAGCAGCCAAGATAGGGGGACACGGTATGGCTACACCTTC	CASSQDRGTRYGYTF
TRBV7-3	TRBD2	TRBJ2-1	.	TGTGCCAGCAGCTTTACCGGGACTAGCGACTACAATGAGCAGTTCTTC	CASSFTGTSDYNEQFF
TRBV7-2	.	TRBJ2-7	.	TGTGCCAGCAGCTTATATAGGGGCTACGAGCAGTACTTC	CASSLYRGYEQYF
TRBV5-6	TRBD2	TRBJ2-2	.	TGTGCCAGCAGCCCCGGGGGGACCGGGGAGCTGTTTTTT	CASSPGGTGELFF
TRBV4-1	.	TRBJ1-1	.	TGCGCCAGCAGCCAAGGCTCTCGGGAGAACACTGAAGCTTTCTTT	CASSQGSRENTEAFF
TRBV11-3	.	TRBJ2-3	.	TGTGCCAGCAGTTCAGGTGTGGGTCGCACAGATACGCAGTATTTT	CASSSGVGRTDTQYF
TRBV27	.	TRBJ2-7	.	TGTGCCAGCTCGAGAGTCCTCGACAGCAACTACGAGCAGTACTTC	CASSRVLDSNYEQYF
TRBV6-5	TRBD1	TRBJ2-1	.	TGTGCCAGCAGTTACTCGACAGGGTGGTATGAGCAGTTCTTC	CASSYSTGWYEQFF
TRBV25-1	.	TRBJ2-1	.	TGTGCCAGCAGTGATCGGGGATTCTACAATGAGCAGTTCTTC	CASSDRGFYNEQFF
TRBV9	.	TRBJ2-1	.	TGTGCCAGCAGCGTAGAAGGAGGGTCTTACAATGAGCAGTTCTTC	CASSVEGGSYNEQFF
TRBV4-2	TRBD1	TRBJ1-6	few	TGTGCCAGCAGCCAACAAGACAGGGGTCTCTCTATTTCACCCCTCCACTTT	CASSQQDRGLSISPLHF
TRBV5-8	TRBD2	TRBJ2-7	.	TGTGCAGGCGGGAGCTCCTACGAGCAGTACTTC	CAGGSSYEQYF
TRBV5-6	TRBD1	TRBJ1-5	.	TGTGCCAGCAGCCGAGGGGGCGGAGGCAATCAGCCCCAGCATTTT	CASSRGGGGNQPQHF
TRBV6-5	.	TRBJ1-2	.	TGTGCCAGCAGATCTCACAGGGTAGACTATGGCTACACCTTC	CASRSHRVDYGYTF
TRBV2	TRBD1	TRBJ2-1	.	TGTGCCAGCAGCGTTCCGGGACAGGGCTCTTACAATGAGCAGTTCTTC	CASSVPGQGSYNEQFF
TRBV7-6	.	TRBJ2-1	.	TGTGCCAGCAGCTTCGCCAGCTACAATGAGCAGTTCTTC	CASSFASYNEQFF
TRBV5-4	TRBD2	TRBJ2-4	.	TGTGCCAGCAGCCCCACTAGCGGGGACAAAAACATTCAGTACTTC	CASSPTSGDKNIQYF
TRBV7-2	.	TRBJ2-6	.	TGTGCCAGCAGCTTAGCGGCAGGGATCCTTACTGGGGCCAACGTCCTGACTTTC	CASSLAAGILTGANVLTF
TRBV4-2	.	TRBJ2-1	.	TGTGCCAGCAGCCAAGATGGGGCGAATGAGCAGTTCTTC	CASSQDGANEQFF
TRBV15	.	TRBJ1-2	.	TGTGCCACCAGCAGAGGCCAGGGGATCTACACCTTC	CATSRGQGIYTF
TRBV4-3	.	TRBJ1-1	.	TGCGCCAGCAGCCAACTCCTGGCGGGGATGAACACTGAAGCTTTCTTT	CASSQLLAGMNTEAFF